This TCR beta chain was identified during a study of blood T cell repertoires in COVID-19. About the research overall: Samples representing acute and convalescent COVID-19 were sourced from the United States, Italy and Spain. PBMCs, B-cell-depleted T cells, or T cells were the source of the cDNA or gDNA that made up the material.

Germline values: CDR1 SGHRS, CDR2 YFSETQ. V shed 0 bases and J 4 bases; nucleotides not matched to a gene: 9. The CDR3 covers 17 residues. This clone is a singleton in its sample. As handled by the study authors: Reference gene primer amplification gave nucleated cell count estimates. The method was immunoSEQ multiplex PCR; TCRdb's version includes in-frame clones alone and lacks a portion of them. The V and J calls and clone size come from that table; D and trimming were worked out from the DNA. The sample contains some 110,000 clones, about 87% of which appear only once. This receptor was obtained from a man between 50 and 59 years old with acute or convalescent COVID-19. The chain joins TRBV5-1 to TRBJ2-1, with 8 bases identical to TRBD2. Specimen: peripheral blood. The CDR3 region has the DNA TGCGCCAGCAGCTTGGCCCGGGATAGCGGGATTTACAATGAGCAGTTCTTC. This sequence encodes CASSLARDSGIYNEQFF.